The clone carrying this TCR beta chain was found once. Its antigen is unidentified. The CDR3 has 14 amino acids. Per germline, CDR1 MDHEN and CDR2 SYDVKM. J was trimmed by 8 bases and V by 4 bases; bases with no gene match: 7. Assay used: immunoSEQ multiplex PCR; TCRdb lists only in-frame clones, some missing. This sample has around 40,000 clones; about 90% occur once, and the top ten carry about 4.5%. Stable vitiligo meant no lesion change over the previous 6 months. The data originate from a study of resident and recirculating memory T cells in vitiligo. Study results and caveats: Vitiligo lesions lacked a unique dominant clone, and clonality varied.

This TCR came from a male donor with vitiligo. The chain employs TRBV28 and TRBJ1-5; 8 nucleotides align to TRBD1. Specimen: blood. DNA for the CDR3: TGTGCCAGCAGTTCTCAGGGGGCTGGGGAGCCCCAGCATTTT. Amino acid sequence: CASSSQGAGEPQHF.